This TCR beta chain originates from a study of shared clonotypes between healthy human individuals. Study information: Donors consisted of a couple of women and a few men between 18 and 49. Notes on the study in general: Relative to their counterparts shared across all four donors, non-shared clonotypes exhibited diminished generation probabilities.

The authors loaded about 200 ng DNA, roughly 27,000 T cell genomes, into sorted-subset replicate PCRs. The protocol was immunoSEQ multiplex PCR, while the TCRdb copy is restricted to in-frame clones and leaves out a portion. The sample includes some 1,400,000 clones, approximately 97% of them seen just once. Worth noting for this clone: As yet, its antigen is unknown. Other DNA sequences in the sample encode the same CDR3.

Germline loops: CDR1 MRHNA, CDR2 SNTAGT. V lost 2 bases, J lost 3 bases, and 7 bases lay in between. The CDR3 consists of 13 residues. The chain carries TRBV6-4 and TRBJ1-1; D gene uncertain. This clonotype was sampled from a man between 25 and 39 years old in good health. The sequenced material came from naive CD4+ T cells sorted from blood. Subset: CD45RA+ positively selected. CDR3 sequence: CASSDRADTEAFF. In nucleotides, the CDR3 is TGTGCCAGCAGTGACAGGGCGGACACTGAAGCTTTCTTT.